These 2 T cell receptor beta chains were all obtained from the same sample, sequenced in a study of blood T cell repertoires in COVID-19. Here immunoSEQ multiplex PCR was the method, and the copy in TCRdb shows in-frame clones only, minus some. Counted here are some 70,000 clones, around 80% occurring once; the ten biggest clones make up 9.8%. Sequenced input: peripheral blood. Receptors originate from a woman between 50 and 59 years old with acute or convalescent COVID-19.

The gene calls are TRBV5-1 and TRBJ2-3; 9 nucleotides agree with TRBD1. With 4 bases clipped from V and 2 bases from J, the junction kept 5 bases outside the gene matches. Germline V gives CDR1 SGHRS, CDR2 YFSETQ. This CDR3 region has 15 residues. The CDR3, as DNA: TGCGCCAGCAGCGGCGGGACAGGGAACACAGATACGCAGTATTTT. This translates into CASSGGTGNTDTQYF.

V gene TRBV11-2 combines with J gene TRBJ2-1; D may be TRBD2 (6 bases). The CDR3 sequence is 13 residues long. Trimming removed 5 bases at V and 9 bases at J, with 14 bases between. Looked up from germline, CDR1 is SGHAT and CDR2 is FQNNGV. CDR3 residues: CASSATSSVEQFF. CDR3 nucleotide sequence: TGTGCCAGCAGCGCTACTAGCTCAGTTGAGCAGTTCTTC.